The 19 T cell receptor beta chains reported below all come from one sample, sequenced in a study of blood T cell repertoires in COVID-19. Sequenced by immunoSEQ multiplex PCR; TCRdb stores in-frame clones only, minus some. Of around 170,000 clones listed, approximately 80% are singletons. Sequencing input: PBMCs or T cells enriched from blood (not recorded which). The receptors were gathered from a man between 60 and 75 years old who had been exposed to COVID-19.

The chain combines TRBV10-3 with TRBJ2-6; 16 nucleotides agree with TRBD2. In germline, CDR1 is ENHRY, CDR2 SYGVKD. Losses at the gene ends were 0 bases for V and 7 bases for J; bases not matched to a gene: 6. The CDR3 covers 19 residues. The CDR3 nucleotides are TGTGCCATCAGTGAGTCGCCGGGACTAGCGGGAGGGTTTGCCAACGTCCTGACTTTC. Protein product: CAISESPGLAGGFANVLTF.

The chain couples TRBV19 to TRBJ1-2, with TRBD1 identical over 10 bases. There are 14 residues in the CDR3. Germline CDR1 and CDR2: LNHDA and SQIVND (reference sequence). V was clipped by 6 bases and J by 8 bases; unmatched bases: 9. CDR3 loop: CASRGTGDAGGYTF. CDR3 sequence (DNA): TGTGCCAGTAGGGGGACAGGGGACGCTGGAGGCTACACCTTC.

In this sample, this clone turned up once. This chain uses TRBV29-1 with TRBJ2-5, with a tentative D call TRBD2 (6 bases). The CDR3 contains 13 residues. Germline CDR1 is SQVTM and CDR2 is ANQGSEA. Deletions cut 4 bases from V and 5 bases from J, with 14 bases between. The CDR3 nucleotides are TGCAGCGTTGGGGTGGGGGGTCTTGAGACCCAGTACTTC. Translation gives CSVGVGGLETQYF.

The chain carries TRBV5-1 and TRBJ1-1, with 7 positions matching TRBD1. The CDR3 sequence is 13 residues long. CDR1 is SGHRS, CDR2 YFSETQ, per germline. V was clipped by 1 base and J by 4 bases; unmatched bases: 1. CDR3: CASSLSGGTEAFF. CDR3 nucleotides: TGCGCCAGCAGCTTGTCAGGGGGCACTGAAGCTTTCTTT.

The chain has TRBV24-1 and TRBJ2-3; 11 bases fit TRBD2. This CDR3 comprises 17 residues. V was pared by 3 bases and J by 4 bases, with 8 bases of the junction left unmatched. Germline V gives CDR1 KGHDR, CDR2 SFDVKD. CDR3 loop: CATSDNTGTSGSDTQYF. The DNA for the CDR3 is TGTGCCACCAGTGATAACACCGGGACTAGCGGATCAGATACGCAGTATTTT.

The V gene is TRBV29-1, the J gene TRBJ2-3; tentative D call: TRBD2 (6 bases). Looked up from germline, CDR1 is SQVTM and CDR2 is ANQGSEA. Trimming removed 3 bases from V and 4 bases from J, with 14 bases in between. The CDR3 has 14 amino acids. CDR3 nucleotide sequence: TGCAGCGTTGAGCTGACTAGTTCCCCAGATACGCAGTATTTT. This sequence encodes CSVELTSSPDTQYF.

The chain carries TRBV29-1 and TRBJ1-1; perhaps TRBD1 as D (5 bases). The V end lost 4 bases, the J end lost 7 bases, and 10 bases lay between the germline ends. The V gene's germline CDR1 is SQVTM and CDR2 ANQGSEA. The CDR3 totals 11 residues. The CDR3 loop reads CSVAPGLEAFF. The CDR3 DNA follows: TGCAGCGTTGCCCCGGGACTTGAAGCTTTCTTT. The complete variable domain, with remaining parts taken from reference TRBV29-1 and TRBJ1-1, reads SAVISQKPSRDICQRGTSLTIQCQVDSQVTMMFWYRQQPGQSLTLIATANQGSEATYESGFVIDKFPISRPNLTFSTLTVSNMSPEDSSIYLCSVAPGLEAFFGQGTRLTVV.

V gene TRBV27 combines with J gene TRBJ2-1; a weak D match, TRBD2 (5 bases). CDR1 and CDR2 from the germline V gene are MNHEY and SMNVEV (reference sequence). The V end was cut by 1 base, the J end by 5 bases, with 12 bases between. This CDR3 has 15 amino acids. The CDR3 loop reads CASSLLTLGNNEQFF. The CDR3 bases are TGTGCCAGCAGTTTATTGACACTAGGGAACAATGAGCAGTTCTTC.

V usage is TRBV19 and J usage is TRBJ1-2, with 7 nucleotides matching TRBD1. After removal of 8 bases from V and 8 bases from J, the junction contained 11 bases not matched to a gene. Germline lookup yields CDR1 LNHDA and CDR2 SQIVND (reference sequence). The CDR3 consists of 13 residues. CDR3 DNA sequence: TGTGCCAGTCTCCAGGGGGTTCGTGGGGGCTACACCTTC. Translation gives CASLQGVRGGYTF.

This clone was found once. The rearrangement uses TRBV25-1 and TRBJ2-1; 9 positions match TRBD2. The trim removed 6 bases at V and 3 bases at J, leaving 9 bases unmatched. From germline, CDR1 is MGHDK and CDR2 SYGVNS. The CDR3 spans 16 residues. The CDR3 bases are TGTGCCAGCAGGGCACCGGGACTAGCAGTCTACAATGAGCAGTTCTTC. Amino acid sequence: CASRAPGLAVYNEQFF.

CDR3 DNA: TGTGCCAGCAGCGTAGGACTAGCAGCTACGCAGTATTTT. It specifies CASSVGLAATQYF. The chain couples TRBV14 to TRBJ2-3, with 8 bases matching TRBD2. CDR3 length: 13 residues. V was clipped by 5 bases and J by 8 bases; unmatched bases: 6. Germline lookup yields CDR1 SGHDN and CDR2 FVKESK.

The J gene is TRBJ2-2, the V gene TRBV27; D not certain. V shed 7 bases and J shed 0 bases, with 18 bases lying between them. The germline V gene has CDR1 MNHEY and CDR2 SMNVEV (reference sequence). The CDR3 totals 17 residues. CDR3 coding DNA: TGTGCCAGCAAAATATCCCTCAAGCAGGCGAACACCGGGGAGCTGTTTTTT. Translated, it gives CASKISLKQANTGELFF.

V and J are TRBV3-1 (or the pseudogene TRBV3-2) and TRBJ1-6; 8 nucleotides align to TRBD1. V gave up 4 bases and J gave up 4 bases; unmatched junction bases: 6. Germline values: CDR1 LGHDT, CDR2 YNNKEL (reference sequence). The CDR3 extends over 16 amino acids. The DNA for the CDR3 is TGTGCCAGCAGCCCTATCGGACAGGGATATAATTCACCCCTCCACTTT. Amino acids: CASSPIGQGYNSPLHF.

This chain links TRBV19 with TRBJ1-2; a possible D gene is TRBD1 (5 bases). The CDR3 spans 15 residues. CDR1 LNHDA and CDR2 SQIVND come from the germline V gene (reference sequence). Trimming removed 7 bases at V and 4 bases at J, with 19 bases between. DNA of the CDR3: TGTGCCAGTACGGAGGGGCTCCGCCGGGGCTATGGCTACACCTTC. Its protein product is CASTEGLRRGYGYTF.

DNA of the CDR3: TGTGCCAGCAGCTTAGCTATGGCGGGAGCGGCAGATACGCAGTATTTT. It codes for CASSLAMAGAADTQYF. The chain carries TRBV7-9 and TRBJ2-3; the match to TRBD2 covers 7 bases. The V and J ends lost 0 bases and 4 bases, in that order; junction bases with no gene match: 7. Germline lookup yields CDR1 SEHNR and CDR2 FQNEAQ (reference sequence). This CDR3 is built from 16 residues.

This chain links TRBV5-8 with TRBJ1-4, with D maybe TRBD1 (6 bases). CDR1 and CDR2 (germline): SGHTS, YDEGEE. The CDR3 covers 15 residues. Trimming shortened V by 0 bases and J by 7 bases, and 13 bases separated the two germline ends. DNA of the CDR3: TGTGCCAGCAGCTTGGGCTGGCAGGGGAGTGAAAAACTGTTTTTT. Protein sequence: CASSLGWQGSEKLFF.

The genes are TRBV19 and TRBJ1-1; TRBD1 agrees at 9 bases. The CDR3 contains 15 residues. V was pared by 5 bases and J by 4 bases, with 8 bases of the junction left unmatched. CDR1 is LNHDA, CDR2 SQIVND, per germline (reference sequence). For the CDR3, the DNA is TGTGCCAGTAGTCTCCAGGACAGGGGAGGCACTGAAGCTTTCTTT. This translates into CASSLQDRGGTEAFF.

The chain combines TRBV20-1 with TRBJ1-5, with D possibly being TRBD1 (5 bases). With 3 bases removed from V and 0 bases from J, the gap between germline ends came to 18 bases. The CDR3 covers 17 residues. The germline gives CDR1 DFQATT, CDR2 SNEGSKA (reference sequence). The DNA of the CDR3 is TGCAGTGCTAGTTCCTGGGTCAGGGCTAATAGCAATCAGCCCCAGCATTTT. It translates to CSASSWVRANSNQPQHF.

In its sample, this clone was seen a few times. The gene calls are TRBV19 and TRBJ2-2, with TRBD2 matching 11 bases. Germline V gives CDR1 LNHDA, CDR2 SQIVND (reference sequence). The CDR3 extends over 16 amino acids. The ends lost 5 bases at V and 0 bases at J; junction bases unmatched: 2. CDR3 sequence (DNA): TGTGCCAGTAGTCTTAGCGGGAGGGCGAACACCGGGGAGCTGTTTTTT. Translation: CASSLSGRANTGELFF.